This record covers a single T cell receptor beta chain. 60 Vbeta and 13 Jbeta primers were used in PCR. The protocol was immunoSEQ multiplex PCR, while the TCRdb copy is restricted to in-frame clones and leaves out a portion. Here the sample spans 90,000 to 130,000 clones, about three quarters being singletons. This sample was taken from a study of cytomegalovirus exposure and HLA in healthy donors. CDR3 size: 14 residues. The germline V and J ends were trimmed by 3 bases and 0 bases, with 7 bases remaining between them. The germline gives CDR1 MRHNA, CDR2 SNTAGT. The J gene is TRBJ2-3, the V gene TRBV6-4, with D possibly matching TRBD2 (5 bases). This receptor was taken from a woman in her 30s in good health and CMV-seronegative. The sample comprised PBMCs. The CDR3 spells CASSERASTDTQYF. CDR3 sequence (DNA): TGTGCCAGCAGTGAGCGGGCTAGCACAGATACGCAGTATTTT.